What follows are 24 T cell receptor beta chains derived from one specimen sequenced in a study of blood T cell repertoires in COVID-19. Method: immunoSEQ multiplex PCR; TCRdb's copy keeps in-frame clones and lacks some. The sample lists more than 150,000 clones, roughly 73% occurring once. The sequenced material came from peripheral blood. These receptors came from a woman older than 75 with active or convalescent COVID-19.

The chain carries TRBV5-1 and TRBJ2-1; maybe TRBD1 (6 bases). CDR3 length: 13 residues. The V gene's germline CDR1 is SGHRS and CDR2 YFSETQ. V was clipped by 4 bases and J by 7 bases, with 12 bases between them. CDR3 loop: CASSPQTGNEQFF. The CDR3, as DNA: TGCGCCAGCAGCCCCCAAACAGGGAATGAGCAGTTCTTC.

The genes are TRBV5-6 and TRBJ2-5; TRBD2 aligns across 16 bases. The CDR3 is 17 residues long. CDR1 and CDR2 from the germline V gene are SGHDT and YYEEEE. V dropped 3 bases and J dropped 4; count of bases not matched to a gene: 6. The CDR3: CASSSGLAGGPGETQYF. CDR3 bases: TGTGCCAGCAGCTCGGGACTAGCGGGGGGGCCAGGAGAGACCCAGTACTTC.

This clone has just one count. This rearrangement joins TRBV29-1 to TRBJ2-3; tentative D call: TRBD1 (6 bases). Trimming cost V 5 bases and J 2 bases, with 11 bases left between them. CDR3 length: 13 amino acids. The germline V gene encodes CDR1 SQVTM and CDR2 ANQGSEA. CDR3 protein: CSVSRGPTDTQYF. The CDR3 region has the DNA TGCAGCGTTTCCAGGGGTCCCACAGATACGCAGTATTTT.

This clone has just a few counts. V usage is TRBV25-1 and J usage is TRBJ1-2, with a weak D call TRBD1 (5 bases). The V and J ends lost 7 bases and 6 bases respectively, with 9 bases between them. The CDR3 extends over 11 amino acids. The V gene's germline CDR1 is MGHDK and CDR2 SYGVNS. The CDR3 DNA follows: TGTGCCAGCACCAGGGTGGATGGCTACACCTTC. Encoded protein: CASTRVDGYTF.

This chain joins TRBV5-6 and TRBJ1-6; tentative D call: TRBD1 (5 bases). There are 13 residues in the CDR3. V dropped 4 bases and J dropped 7 bases, with 9 bases sitting between them. CDR1 is SGHDT and CDR2 is YYEEEE in the germline V gene. The CDR3 bases are TGTGCCAGCAGCCGGACACCGAATTCACCCCTCCACTTT. It translates to CASSRTPNSPLHF.

In its sample, this clone was seen once. V and J are TRBV28 and TRBJ2-6; D may be TRBD1 (6 bases). Germline-derived CDR1 and CDR2 are MDHEN and SYDVKM. The CDR3 covers 17 residues. Trimming left V 5 bases short and J 5 bases short, with 19 bases between. Written as DNA, the CDR3 is TGTGCCAGCAGTGACAGGCTCCTGTCTGCTTGGGCCAACGTCCTGACTTTC. This codes for CASSDRLLSAWANVLTF. The complete variable domain, with remaining parts taken from reference TRBV28 and TRBJ2-6, reads DVKVTQSSRYLVKRTGEKVFLECVQDMDHENMFWYRQDPGLGLRLIYFSYDVKMKEKGDIPEGYSVSREKKERFSLILESASTNQTSMYLCASSDRLLSAWANVLTFGAGSRLTVL.

The chain has TRBV19 and TRBJ2-5; TRBD2 matches 7 bases. The J segment lost 6 bases and the V segment lost 7 bases, leaving 11 bases of the junction unmatched. In germline, CDR1 is LNHDA, CDR2 SQIVND (reference sequence). The CDR3 runs to 14 residues. The CDR3 coding sequence is TGTGCCAGTAACCCTAGCGGTGGGCGACAGACCCAGTACTTC. Protein: CASNPSGGRQTQYF.

V and J are TRBV5-6 and TRBJ1-4; 11 bases are a match to TRBD1. CDR1 is SGHDT and CDR2 is YYEEEE in the germline V gene. V gave up 3 bases and J gave up 0 bases; unmatched junction bases: 4. The CDR3 runs 17 residues. In DNA, the CDR3 is TGTGCCAGCAGCTCCCGGGACAGGGGGGCAACTAATGAAAAACTGTTTTTT. Translated: CASSSRDRGATNEKLFF.

This clone was seen more than once but under ten times. The chain couples TRBV19 to TRBJ1-5; tentative D call: TRBD1 (5 bases). The ends were cut back, 4 bases at V and 2 bases at J, with 12 bases in the middle. CDR3 length equals 15 residues. Germline V CDR1 and CDR2: LNHDA, SQIVND (reference sequence). As DNA, the CDR3 is TGTGCCAGTAGTAGCGAGGCGGGACGCAATCAGCCCCAGCATTTT. Residues: CASSSEAGRNQPQHF.

J is TRBJ1-1 and V is TRBV3-1 (or the pseudogene TRBV3-2), with D unresolved. Trimming pared 4 bases from V and 5 bases from J, leaving 17 bases between. Germline V gene sequence: CDR1 LGHDT, CDR2 YNNKEL (reference sequence). The CDR3 covers 15 residues. The CDR3 spells CASSPINPPRTEAFF. DNA of the CDR3: TGTGCCAGCAGCCCCATCAACCCCCCTAGGACTGAAGCTTTCTTT.

The rearrangement uses TRBV28 and TRBJ2-1; D possibly corresponds to TRBD1 (5 bases). Trimming removed 5 bases from V and 4 bases from J, with 15 bases in between. There are 15 residues in the CDR3. Per the germline V gene, CDR1 is MDHEN and CDR2 is SYDVKM. DNA for the CDR3: TGTGCCAGCAGTCCCGACAGCCGCCGTTACAATGAGCAGTTCTTC. Amino acids: CASSPDSRRYNEQFF.

This clone showed up just once. The CDR3: CASSQGGGDTDTQYF. DNA of the CDR3: TGCGCCAGCAGCCAAGGGGGGGGCGACACAGATACGCAGTATTTT. The chain employs TRBV4-3 and TRBJ2-3; tentative D call: TRBD2 (7 bases). The ends were cut back, 1 base at V and 2 bases at J, with 10 bases in the middle. This CDR3 contains 15 residues. The germline V gene has CDR1 LGHNA and CDR2 YSLEER.

This clone was found a few times. Written as DNA, the CDR3 is TGTGCCAGCAGTTTCGGACAGGGGAACGAGCAGTACTTC. It is translated as CASSFGQGNEQYF. The chain employs TRBV12-3 or TRBV12-4 and TRBJ2-7; TRBD1 aligns across 9 bases. This CDR3 contains 13 residues. J lost 5 bases, V lost 3 bases, and 2 bases had no gene match.

The chain joins TRBV4-1 to TRBJ1-5; the D is unclear. V lost 5 bases to trimming and J lost 1 base, with 9 bases between them. This CDR3 is built from 14 residues. CDR1 and CDR2 (germline): MGHRA, YSYEKL. CDR3 residues: CASSESWSNQPQHF. In DNA, the CDR3 is TGCGCCAGCAGCGAGAGTTGGAGCAATCAGCCCCAGCATTTT.

A few counts support this clone. The genes are TRBV28 and TRBJ1-5; 11 nucleotides line up with TRBD1. CDR1 is MDHEN, CDR2 SYDVKM, per germline. J gave up 7 bases and V 2 bases, and 22 bases lay outside the gene matches. This CDR3 is 21 amino acids long. The CDR3 is CASSLEAIERRTGGFRQPQHF. The CDR3 nucleotides are TGTGCCAGCAGTTTAGAAGCGATTGAAAGAAGGACAGGGGGCTTTCGGCAGCCCCAGCATTTT.

The chain has TRBV4-2 and TRBJ2-3; a possible D gene is TRBD1 (5 bases). V lost 0 bases and J lost 4, with 14 bases in between. The CDR3 runs to 16 residues. Germline-derived CDR1 and CDR2 are LGHNA and YNFKEQ. The CDR3 spells CASSQDRVWGADTQYF. The CDR3 DNA sequence: TGTGCCAGCAGCCAAGATAGGGTTTGGGGCGCAGATACGCAGTATTTT.

This chain's CDR3 is CASGTDNFYGYTF. In nucleotides, the CDR3 is TGCGCCAGTGGGACAGATAATTTCTATGGCTACACCTTC. The chain couples TRBV5-1 to TRBJ1-2; 7 bases agree with TRBD1. The CDR3 is 13 amino acids. J was trimmed by 4 bases and V by 8 bases; bases with no gene match: 8. The V gene's germline CDR1 is SGHRS and CDR2 YFSETQ.

The gene calls are TRBV6-5 and TRBJ1-2, with D tentatively TRBD1 (6 bases). Germline V lookup: CDR1 MNHEY, CDR2 SVGAGI. Trimming shortened V by 10 bases and J by 3 bases, and 15 bases separated the two germline ends. CDR3 length: 13 residues. The CDR3: CATSEQGYYGYTF. The CDR3 nucleotides read TGTGCCACCTCGGAACAGGGCTACTATGGCTACACCTTC.

The chain uses TRBV10-3 and TRBJ2-2; D is perhaps TRBD1 (6 bases). There are 14 residues in the CDR3. Trimming stripped 7 bases from V and 0 bases from J, with 9 bases between. Germline V gene sequence: CDR1 ENHRY, CDR2 SYGVKD. CDR3 in DNA: TGTGCCATCAACAGGGCTACGAACACCGGGGAGCTGTTTTTT. Translating gives CAINRATNTGELFF.

The chain is built from TRBV5-1 and TRBJ2-1; 9 bases agree with TRBD1. The germline V gene encodes CDR1 SGHRS and CDR2 YFSETQ. The CDR3 contains 15 residues. V dropped 6 bases and J dropped 7; count of bases not matched to a gene: 11. The CDR3 DNA follows: TGCGCCAGCAACCAAGGGCCCGGGACAGGGAATGAGCAGTTCTTC. This gives the protein CASNQGPGTGNEQFF.

The CDR3: CASSRVLGLARTDTQYF. CDR3 bases: TGTGCCAGCAGTCGAGTACTGGGACTAGCGAGAACAGATACGCAGTATTTT. This chain uses TRBV27 with TRBJ2-3; 10 nucleotides match TRBD2. The J segment lost 3 bases and the V segment lost 5 bases, leaving 11 bases of the junction unmatched. Germline V gives CDR1 MNHEY, CDR2 SMNVEV (reference sequence). This CDR3 is 17 amino acids long.

CDR3 in amino acids: CASSPTNGPKTYGYTF. The CDR3, as DNA: TGTGCCAGCAGTCCTACGAACGGCCCTAAGACTTATGGCTACACCTTC. The chain is built from TRBV28 and TRBJ1-2; no clear D. The germline V and J ends were trimmed by 5 bases and 5 bases, with 21 bases remaining between them. Germline loops: CDR1 MDHEN, CDR2 SYDVKM. The CDR3 totals 16 residues.

The chain recombines TRBV18 with TRBJ1-3; D is unresolved. This CDR3 is 17 amino acids long. Germline CDR1 is KGHSH and CDR2 is LQKENI. V was pared by 5 bases and J by 4 bases, with 21 bases between. The CDR3 sequence is CASSEGPGRLNGNTIYF. CDR3 coding DNA: TGTGCCAGCTCAGAAGGACCGGGGAGGTTGAACGGAAACACCATATATTTT.

The table lists this clone with many counts. The chain recombines TRBV2 with TRBJ2-7; 7 positions match TRBD1. Germline CDR1 is SNHLY and CDR2 is FYNNEI. J was trimmed by 3 bases and V by 4 bases; bases with no gene match: 6. This CDR3 comprises 14 residues. DNA for the CDR3: TGTGCCAGCAGTGTGGCAGGGGGATACTACGAGCAGTACTTC. This translates into CASSVAGGYYEQYF.